The 10 T cell receptor beta chains given below trace back to one sample, sequenced in a study of cytomegalovirus exposure and HLA in healthy donors (dated by TCRdb to 2017 to 2019). Library creation used the immunoSEQ multiplex PCR assay. The multiplex PCR relied on a mix of 60 forward primers for TCR Vbeta segments and 13 reverse primers for TCR Jbeta segments. TCRdb took over this immuneACCESS table, retaining in-frame rearrangements with V and J assigned. Such tables are incomplete; in checked studies, under half of the missing clones stem from an unresolved V gene, and the remainder is unexplained. In this sample the table shows approximately 140,000 clones, 70% to 80% of which occur a single time. The ten top clones hold approximately 13% of the sample. The specimen sequenced was PBMCs. These receptors originate from a man aged 35 to 55 in good health and CMV-seropositive.

The chain couples TRBV6-5 to TRBJ1-6; 7 positions match TRBD1. The germline gives CDR1 MNHEY, CDR2 SVGAGI. CDR3 length equals 14 residues. With 4 bases clipped from V and 7 bases from J, the junction kept 4 bases outside the gene matches. Written as DNA, the CDR3 is TGTGCCAGCAGTTCGACAGGGCAAAATTCACCCCTCCACTTT. Protein product: CASSSTGQNSPLHF.

The rearrangement links TRBV7-2 to TRBJ2-2, with D maybe TRBD1 (5 bases). V lost 2 bases and J 7 bases, leaving 17 bases between the germline ends. CDR1 is SGHTA, CDR2 FQGNSA, per germline. CDR3 size: 16 residues. CDR3 region: CASSLSRVEVGGELFF. The CDR3 DNA reads TGTGCCAGCAGCTTAAGCAGGGTAGAAGTCGGCGGGGAGCTGTTTTTT.

The chain recombines TRBV28 with TRBJ2-1, with a tentative D call TRBD2 (6 bases). V lost 5 bases to trimming and J lost 0 bases, with 11 bases between them. The CDR3 has 15 residues. CDR1 is MDHEN, CDR2 SYDVKM, per germline. CDR3 protein: CASSDGSLSYNEQFF. DNA for the CDR3: TGTGCCAGCAGTGACGGGAGCCTCTCCTACAATGAGCAGTTCTTC.

V gene TRBV9 combines with J gene TRBJ1-1; a possible D gene is TRBD1 (6 bases). Trimming left V 3 bases short and J 6 bases short, with 15 bases between. This CDR3 has 14 amino acids. CDR1 and CDR2 (germline): SGDLS, YYNGEE. DNA of the CDR3: TGTGCCAGCAGCGAAGGGGGAAGGGACGCTGAAGCTTTCTTT. It specifies CASSEGGRDAEAFF.

The CDR3 region has the DNA TGCGCCAGCAAAAAGACAGGGCGCGGTACTGAAGCTTTCTTT. Its translation: CASKKTGRGTEAFF. V is TRBV5-1 and J is TRBJ1-1; 7 bases match TRBD1. This CDR3 has 14 amino acids. V shed 6 bases and J 5 bases; nucleotides not matched to a gene: 10. Germline V gene sequence: CDR1 SGHRS, CDR2 YFSETQ.

On this clone: At one end, the junction sequence differs from germline, possibly due to a read error. The J gene is TRBJ2-1, the V gene TRBV7-9, with unresolved D. From germline, CDR1 is SEHNR and CDR2 FQNEAQ (reference sequence). The CDR3 is made up of 14 amino acids. The CDR3 protein is CSSSERGSYNEQFF. DNA for the CDR3: TGTTCCAGCAGCGAGAGAGGATCCTACAATGAGCAGTTCTTC.

This clone was detected once. The rearrangement links TRBV7-8 to TRBJ2-7, with D maybe TRBD1 (6 bases). In germline, CDR1 is SGHVS, CDR2 FQNEAQ. The ends were cut back, 6 bases at V and 3 bases at J, with 15 bases in the middle. The CDR3 runs to 14 residues. The CDR3 region has the DNA TGTGCCAGCAGTTTAACCCAGGGGCGCTACGAGCAGTACTTC. Amino acids: CASSLTQGRYEQYF.

The rearrangement joins TRBV7-9 to TRBJ1-2, with TRBD1 matching over 10 bases. CDR1 and CDR2 (germline): SEHNR, FQNEAQ (reference sequence). This CDR3 is 15 amino acids long. The V segment lost 3 bases and the J segment 7 bases; nucleotides outside the gene matches: 8. CDR3 coding DNA: TGTGCCAGCAGCTTGCGCCGGGACAGGGGATTTGGCTACACCTTC. Its protein is CASSLRRDRGFGYTF.

On this clone: The junction and the germline gene differ at one end; a read error may be behind it. The V gene is TRBV12-5, the J gene TRBJ2-7; D not resolved. The CDR3 runs to 13 residues. Per the germline V gene, CDR1 is LGHNT and CDR2 is FRNRAP. CDR3 coding DNA: TGTGCTAGTGGCCGAGACACAGCCTACGGGCAGTACTTC. It codes for CASGRDTAYGQYF.

This clone was seen a single time. The V and J genes are TRBV18 and TRBJ2-3; 10 positions agree with TRBD2. Losses at the gene ends were 3 bases for V and 2 bases for J; bases not matched to a gene: 14. The CDR3 length is 19 residues. Germline V gene data show CDR1 as KGHSH and CDR2 as LQKENI. The CDR3 DNA sequence: TGTGCCAGCTCACCGGGAGCGGGAGGGCCCTCAGGTGACACAGATACGCAGTATTTT. Encoded protein: CASSPGAGGPSGDTDTQYF.